Listed below are T cell receptor beta chains from one sample, sequenced in a study of blood T cell repertoires in COVID-19. Profiled with immunoSEQ multiplex PCR; TCRdb holds only in-frame clones, not every one. Of 240,000 or so clones in the sample, approximately 84% were seen once. The sequenced material came from peripheral blood. Receptor source: a woman of 80 years or more with acute or convalescent COVID-19. CDR3s include the opening cysteine and the closing phenylalanine or tryptophan. D genes are given only for firm matches. Expanded clones are given a class, and other clones once, few, many or no size at all.

D gene | J gene | V gene | clone size | CDR3 DNA | CDR3 protein
TRBD1 | TRBJ2-1 | TRBV19 | NA | TGTGCCAGTACTCTAATAGGGACACAGGGGAATGAGCAGTTCTTC | CASTLIGTQGNEQFF
NA | TRBJ2-1 | TRBV6-4 | NA | TGTGCCAGGCCGGGGGGCTCAAGCAAACCTAACAATGAGCAGTTCTTC | CARPGGSSKPNNEQFF
TRBD1 | TRBJ2-7 | TRBV7-2 | NA | TGTGCCAGCAGCTCCCGGACAGGGCATTACGAGCAGTACTTC | CASSSRTGHYEQYF
NA | TRBJ2-7 | TRBV12-3/TRBV12-4 | NA | TGTGCCAGCAGTTCCTTCGACAGCTACGAGCAGTACTTC | CASSSFDSYEQYF
TRBD2 | TRBJ2-3 | TRBV5-5 | NA | TGTGCCAGCAGCTTGGATCTTGGTTCTAGCGGGAGTACAGATACGCAGTATTTT | CASSLDLGSSGSTDTQYF
NA | TRBJ1-2 | TRBV19 | NA | TGTGCCAGTAGTACCAAGACAGGCTCTAACTATGGCTACACCTTC | CASSTKTGSNYGYTF
NA | TRBJ1-5 | TRBV2 | NA | TGTGCCAGTAGGACAGAACAGAATAGCAATCAGCCCCAGCATTTT | CASRTEQNSNQPQHF
NA | TRBJ2-5 | TRBV9 | NA | TGTGCCAGCAGCGAGAGGGGGGACAGCCAAGAGACCCAGTACTTC | CASSERGDSQETQYF
TRBD2 | TRBJ2-2 | TRBV7-9 | once | TGTGCCAGCAGCTTGGAAGCGGGAGGGACCGGGGAGCTGTTTTTT | CASSLEAGGTGELFF
NA | TRBJ2-1 | TRBV3-1/TRBV3-2 | once | TGTGCCAGCAGTTTCCACCAGCGGGTCCCCTACAATGAGCAGTTCTTC | CASSFHQRVPYNEQFF
NA | TRBJ1-4 | TRBV19 | NA | TGTGCCAGTAGTATGGGGGGGACTAATGAAAAACTGTTTTTT | CASSMGGTNEKLFF
TRBD1 | TRBJ2-7 | TRBV14 | NA | TGTGCCAGCAGCCGCCGGACAGGGGGCTACTCCTACGAGCAGTACTTC | CASSRRTGGYSYEQYF
NA | TRBJ2-6 | TRBV10-2 | NA | TGCGCCAGCAGTTCAATTTCCACTTCTAAAAGTCGGGCCAACGTCCTGACTTTC | CASSSISTSKSRANVLTF
NA | TRBJ2-2 | TRBV12-1 | NA | TGTGCCAGCATTCCTCAGACAGGGTCGGCCACCGGGGAGCTGTTTTTT | CASIPQTGSATGELFF
NA | TRBJ1-3 | TRBV9 | once | TGTGCCAGCAGCGTAGAACAGTCTGGAAACACCATATATTTT | CASSVEQSGNTIYF
NA | TRBJ2-1 | TRBV27 | NA | TGTGCCAGCAGTTTACTGGGAGGTTACAATGAGCAGTTCTTC | CASSLLGGYNEQFF
NA | TRBJ1-1 | TRBV11-1 | NA | TGTGCCAGCAGCTCGGGGATAGACAGGCCCGAAGCTTTCTTT | CASSSGIDRPEAFF
TRBD1 | TRBJ2-1 | TRBV23-1 | NA | TGCGCCAGCACCTATCCGGGACAGGGACTCTCGGAGCAGTTCTTC | CASTYPGQGLSEQFF
NA | TRBJ1-4 | TRBV5-1 | once | TGCGCCAGCAGCGCAACTGCAACTAATGAAAAACTGTTTTTT | CASSATATNEKLFF
TRBD1 | TRBJ1-6 | TRBV4-2 | NA | TGTGCCAGCAGCCAGGTACAGACAGGGGGAAATTCACCCCTCCACTTT | CASSQVQTGGNSPLHF
NA | TRBJ2-1 | TRBV11-3 | NA | TGTGCCAGCAGCTCCCGGGAGACGGATGAGCAGTTCTTC | CASSSRETDEQFF
NA | TRBJ1-5 | TRBV28 | NA | TGTGCCAGCAGGCAGCGCGCGGGCAATCAGCCCCAGCATTTT | CASRQRAGNQPQHF
TRBD1 | TRBJ1-5 | TRBV6-2/TRBV6-3 | NA | TGTGCCAGCAGTTACCTGCCTAACAGGGGGAGAAATCAGCCCCAGCATTTT | CASSYLPNRGRNQPQHF
TRBD1 | TRBJ1-4 | TRBV2 | NA | TGTGCCAGCAGGGACAGGGGACGGGGACCAACTAATGAAAAACTGTTTTTT | CASRDRGRGPTNEKLFF
TRBD1 | TRBJ1-3 | TRBV27 | NA | TGTGCCAGCAGTAGGACAGGGGGAATAGGAAACACCATATATTTT | CASSRTGGIGNTIYF
TRBD1 | TRBJ1-2 | TRBV18 | NA | TGTGCCAGCTCACCAGGGCAGGGGGATGGCTACACCTTC | CASSPGQGDGYTF
TRBD2 | TRBJ2-1 | TRBV7-3 | few | TGTGCCAGCAGTACTCTAGCGGGGGGGCAGAGTGAGCAGTTCTTC | CASSTLAGGQSEQFF
NA | TRBJ2-5 | TRBV10-3 | NA | TGTGCCATCAGTGAGTTCGGAGTCCAAGAGACCCAGTACTTC | CAISEFGVQETQYF
NA | TRBJ2-3 | TRBV3-1/TRBV3-2 | NA | TGTGCCAGCAGCCGAAGCGGAAGCACAGATACGCAGTATTTT | CASSRSGSTDTQYF
TRBD1 | TRBJ2-1 | TRBV11-2 | few | TGTGCCAGCAGCCCTACAGGGGAATACTACAATGAGCAGTTCTTC | CASSPTGEYYNEQFF
NA | TRBJ2-3 | TRBV5-1 | NA | TGCGCCAGCAGCTTGGTCGGGGATACGCAGTATTTT | CASSLVGDTQYF
TRBD1 | TRBJ1-1 | TRBV19 | once | TGTGCCACAACGCTCGACAGGGGCACTGAAGCTTTCTTT | CATTLDRGTEAFF
TRBD2 | TRBJ2-1 | TRBV7-9 | few | TGTGCCAGCAGCTCCGGGACTAGCGGGACAAATGAGCAGTTCTTC | CASSSGTSGTNEQFF
TRBD1 | TRBJ2-7 | TRBV3-1/TRBV3-2 | NA | TGTGCCAGCAGCCAGAAAGACAGGGGGGAGCAGTACTTC | CASSQKDRGEQYF
NA | TRBJ1-1 | TRBV10-3 | few | TGTGCCATCAGTGAGTCAGGAGGTTCAACTGAAGCTTTCTTT | CAISESGGSTEAFF
NA | TRBJ2-7 | TRBV5-1 | NA | TGCGCCAGCAGCTCTAGCGCGACCCGCTCCTACGAGCAGTACTTC | CASSSSATRSYEQYF
NA | TRBJ1-1 | TRBV7-8 | NA | TGTGCCAGCAGCCGACGGGAGTCCAACACTGAAGCTTTCTTT | CASSRRESNTEAFF
TRBD2 | TRBJ2-1 | TRBV7-2 | once | TGTGCCAGCAGCTTAAGCGGGAGGGCCTACAATGAGCAGTTCTTC | CASSLSGRAYNEQFF
TRBD2 | TRBJ2-1 | TRBV12-5 | NA | TGTGCTAGTGCCATAGCCCCCACTAGCGCGAGCTCCTACAATGAGCAGTTCTTC | CASAIAPTSASSYNEQFF
TRBD2 | TRBJ2-3 | TRBV2 | few | TGTGCCAGCAGTGGCACCCGCTCAGGACTAGCGGGAGCGACAGATACGCAGTATTTT | CASSGTRSGLAGATDTQYF
NA | TRBJ1-2 | TRBV28 | once | TGTGCCAGCAGTTTATCTATAGCACCCTATGGCTACACCTTC | CASSLSIAPYGYTF
TRBD2 | TRBJ2-7 | TRBV30 | NA | TGTGCCTGGGCTAGCGGGTTCTACGAGCAGTACTTC | CAWASGFYEQYF
NA | TRBJ1-1 | TRBV7-2 | NA | TGTGCCAGCAGCTTTCAGGGAAACACTGAAGCTTTCTTT | CASSFQGNTEAFF
TRBD1 | TRBJ1-2 | TRBV2 | NA | TGTGCCAGCAGTGTCCGGGACAGCTATGGCTACACCTTC | CASSVRDSYGYTF
NA | TRBJ2-3 | TRBV2 | NA | TGTGCCAGCGTATTTCTAGCAACAGATACGCAGTATTTT | CASVFLATDTQYF
NA | TRBJ1-1 | TRBV5-1 | NA | TGCGCCAGCAGCCCATCGTCCGCCGCGGGCACTGAAGCTTTCTTT | CASSPSSAAGTEAFF
TRBD1 | TRBJ1-2 | TRBV5-1 | NA | TGCGCCAGCAGCGAAGGGACAGCCTATGGCTACACCTTC | CASSEGTAYGYTF
NA | TRBJ1-4 | TRBV6-5 | few | TGTGCCAGCAGTTACGGGGGCGGGGGACGAGGACTGTTTTTT | CASSYGGGGRGLFF
TRBD2 | TRBJ2-3 | TRBV19 | NA | TGTGCCAGTAGTCTGACTAGCGGGGGGGCAGGGGATACGCAGTATTTT | CASSLTSGGAGDTQYF
NA | TRBJ2-3 | TRBV3-1/TRBV3-2 | NA | TGTGCCAGCAGCCCCTCGAGTGGGGAGGCAGATACGCAGTATTTT | CASSPSSGEADTQYF
TRBD2 | TRBJ2-3 | TRBV6-2/TRBV6-3 | NA | TGTGCCAGCAGCAGCGGGGGGAGCACAGATACGCAGTATTTT | CASSSGGSTDTQYF
TRBD1 | TRBJ2-1 | TRBV18 | NA | TGTGCCAGCTCACCGACCGGGACAGGTCGTCGATCCTACAATGAGCAGTTCTTC | CASSPTGTGRRSYNEQFF
TRBD1 | TRBJ1-3 | TRBV19 | NA | TGTGCCAGTAGTACCTCTCAGGGGGCTGGAAACACCATATATTTT | CASSTSQGAGNTIYF
TRBD1 | TRBJ2-2 | TRBV6-5 | once | TGTGCCGGAAGGACAGGGTTCACCGGGGAGCTGTTTTTT | CAGRTGFTGELFF
NA | TRBJ2-2 | TRBV21-1 | NA | TGTGCCAGCACCAAAGGCCGGGGACAGGGACCCGGGGAGCTGTTTTTT | CASTKGRGQGPGELFF